This TCR beta chain appears in the sequencing data of a study of T cells in Graves' hyperthyroidism and ophthalmopathy. TCR beta CDR3 sequences were amplified from RNA transcripts. First-round RT-PCR targeting the TCR CDR3 was performed with the HTBI primer set. TCRdb processed the multiplex PCR reads anew with MiXCR; each CDR3 protein has one entry. This sample has over 450,000 distinct CDR3 sequences; about 15% occur once, and the top ten carry less than 20%. The germline CDR1 and CDR2 sequences are SGHRS and YFSETQ. This CDR3 comprises 15 residues. The V and J ends lost 0 bases and 7 bases respectively, with 16 bases between them. This clonotype showed up many times. Diagnosis of hyperthyroidism was new in patients aged 18 to 65, and its duration was under 2 months. It was uncontrolled infection, other autoimmune disease, pregnancy or lactation that excluded patients. Cells are PBMCs isolated from about 10 ml of fresh blood.

This chain uses TRBV5-1 with TRBJ1-1; D not resolved. The source material was blood. This TCR was sampled from a young woman with Graves' hyperthyroidism. The CDR3 loop reads CASSLVEAVGNEAFF. The DNA of the CDR3 is TGCGCCAGCAGCTTGGTCGAGGCGGTGGGTAATGAAGCTTTCTTT.